The TCR beta chain described here comes from a study of blood T cell repertoires in COVID-19. Turning to the study itself: PBMCs, B-cell-depleted T cells, or T cells were the source of the cDNA or gDNA that made up the material.

Living in about two dozen US areas, the participants were between roughly 18 and 89 years of age. Cohort assignment relied on participant-reported clinical history. TCRdb keeps only in-frame clones here, not all; method: immunoSEQ multiplex PCR. The sample holds around 250,000 clones, over 75% seen once. The CDR3 loop spans 15 amino acids. V trimming: 1 base; J trimming: 5 bases; junction bases outside the gene matches: 5. Germline CDR1 MGHDK, CDR2 SYGVNS. This chain joins TRBV25-1 and TRBJ1-1; TRBD1 matches 9 bases. This clonotype was obtained from a woman aged 45-65 years who had recovered from COVID-19. Sequenced input: PBMCs or T cells enriched from blood (not recorded which). CDR3 sequence reads: CASSEWGQGGTEAFF. Here the CDR3 DNA reads TGTGCCAGCAGTGAATGGGGACAGGGAGGGACTGAAGCTTTCTTT.